This TCR beta chain derives from a study of blood T cell repertoires in COVID-19. Looking at the study overall: Sources were T cells, B-cell-depleted T cells, or PBMCs; the material itself was cDNA or gDNA.

Participants reported their clinical history, and cohort assignment relied on those reports. In the 2 weeks before study entry, exposed participants met a COVID-19 case, which was PCR-confirmed or clinician-diagnosed. This clone is a singleton in its sample. In the authors' workflow: Nucleated cell number was recorded as an estimate derived from reference gene primer amplification. TCRdb's copy holds only in-frame clones and misses some; the assay was immunoSEQ multiplex PCR. V and J calls and clone size are copied from that table; D and trimming were computed from the DNA. The sample carries about 260,000 clones, approximately 90% recorded once. Sequenced sample: PBMCs or T cells enriched from blood (not recorded which). This TCR was sampled from a man over 45 who had been exposed to COVID-19.

This CDR3 is CASSYRTFWPGNTIYF. In DNA, the CDR3 is TGTGCCAGTAGTTACAGAACATTTTGGCCTGGAAACACCATATATTTT. The chain employs TRBV19 and TRBJ1-3; D unresolved. The germline gives CDR1 LNHDA, CDR2 SQIVND (reference sequence). CDR3 length: 16 residues. V was clipped by 5 bases and J by 2 bases, with 16 bases between them.